This TCR beta chain was obtained from a study of glioma-infiltrating T cells. Germline V CDR1 and CDR2: LNHDA, SQIVND (reference sequence). The CDR3 loop spans 18 amino acids. V lost 3 bases and J 5 bases, leaving 24 bases between the germline ends. TCR alpha and beta CDR3 regions were amplified from RNA using iRepertoire nested multiplex PCR. One entry per CDR3 protein results from TCRdb running MiXCR on the multiplex PCR reads. The sample carries a few thousand distinct CDR3 sequences, under 35% recorded once. The table lists this clonotype with many counts. Material: glioma tissue, nonneoplastic brain tissue, or PBMCs (not recorded which). The TCR originated in a human donor with low-grade glioma or glioblastoma, undergoing nonglioma brain surgery, or in good health (not recorded which). The V and J genes are TRBV19 and TRBJ2-3; D assignment may be TRBD1 or TRBD2 (5 bases each). Here the CDR3 reads CASSIRPGKGLGGDTQYF. CDR3 bases: TGTGCCAGTAGTATCCGACCCGGAAAGGGGCTTGGGGGAGATACGCAGTATTTT.